The 31 T cell receptor beta chains below were found in one sample sequenced in a study of radiation and T cells in renal cell carcinoma. Time point noted: blood 4 weeks post-SBRT, at nephrectomy. The treatment is: 15 Gy SBRT to primary tumor, nephrectomy 4 weeks later. Repertoires were generated with immunoSEQ multiplex PCR, while TCRdb's copy carries only in-frame clones and drops some. This table holds some 150,000 clones, 75% to 90% found once. The material was blood, obtained from a patient whose treatment included radiotherapy and nephrectomy. The receptors stem from a woman in her 50s with renal cell carcinoma.

The gene calls are TRBV6-4 and TRBJ1-1, with TRBD1 matching over 8 bases. The trim removed 8 bases at V and 6 bases at J, leaving 11 bases unmatched. Per germline, CDR1 MRHNA and CDR2 SNTAGT. This CDR3 region has 14 residues. The chain's CDR3 is CASGRDRGSAEAFF. The CDR3 nucleotides are TGTGCCAGCGGACGCGACAGGGGATCTGCTGAAGCTTTCTTT.

Turning to this clone: Other DNA sequences in the sample encode the same CDR3. The chain joins TRBV11-2 to TRBJ2-7, with D unclear. Trimming removed 1 base from V and 6 bases from J, with 4 bases in between. Germline V CDR1 and CDR2: SGHAT, FQNNGV. The CDR3 is 11 residues long. Here the CDR3 reads CASSLVGEQYF. In DNA, the CDR3 is TGTGCCAGCAGCTTAGTTGGCGAGCAGTACTTC.

The chain has TRBV14 and TRBJ2-7, with 10 bases lining up with TRBD2. Germline V gives CDR1 SGHDN, CDR2 FVKESK. The ends lost 4 bases at V and 6 bases at J; junction bases unmatched: 3. This CDR3 comprises 13 residues. CDR3 DNA: TGTGCCAGCAGCCGGGGACTAGCGAGCGAGCAGTACTTC. This encodes CASSRGLASEQYF.

This sequence joins TRBV5-4 and TRBJ1-3, with D possibly matching TRBD1 (5 bases). Trimming shortened V by 3 bases and J by 4 bases, and 11 bases separated the two germline ends. The CDR3 contains 14 residues. The germline CDR1 and CDR2 sequences are SGHNT and YYREEE (reference sequence). CDR3 nucleotide sequence: TGTGCCAGCAGCTCCAGGGTTTCCGGAAACACCATATATTTT. Translating it yields CASSSRVSGNTIYF.

V usage is TRBV28 and J usage is TRBJ1-4, with TRBD1 as a possible D gene (5 bases). Germline lookup yields CDR1 MDHEN and CDR2 SYDVKM. The CDR3 runs to 15 residues. V lost 5 bases and J lost 8, with 18 bases in between. The CDR3 DNA sequence: TGTGCCAGCAGTCCCGGGGGGGGAGGATTGGAAAAACTGTTTTTT. Protein product: CASSPGGGGLEKLFF.

The chain recombines TRBV4-3 with TRBJ2-3; perhaps TRBD1 as D (6 bases). The CDR3 length is 16 residues. Trimming cost V 0 bases and J 6 bases, with 16 bases left between them. CDR1 is LGHNA, CDR2 YSLEER, per germline. Here the CDR3 DNA reads TGCGCCAGCAGCCAAGATGCGGTCTATAGGGGGGATACGCAGTATTTT. Amino acid sequence: CASSQDAVYRGDTQYF.

This clone was recorded only once. The chain carries TRBV9 and TRBJ2-7; the D is unclear. Deletions cut 4 bases from V and 2 bases from J, with 13 bases between. Per germline, CDR1 SGDLS and CDR2 YYNGEE. This CDR3 comprises 14 residues. The CDR3 region is CASSSFGYPYEQYF. CDR3 DNA: TGTGCCAGCAGCTCATTCGGTTATCCCTACGAGCAGTACTTC.

This chain uses TRBV28 with TRBJ2-7; D could derive from TRBD1 or TRBD2 (6 bases each). The CDR3 runs to 17 residues. CDR1 and CDR2 (germline): MDHEN, SYDVKM. V lost 7 bases to trimming and J lost 0 bases, with 22 bases between them. The CDR3, as DNA: TGTGCCAGCACTCCCTTGTGGGGGGCAGGAAGCTCCTACGAGCAGTACTTC. Translated, it gives CASTPLWGAGSSYEQYF.

The genes are TRBV19 and TRBJ1-1, with D possibly being TRBD1 (5 bases). Germline V CDR1 and CDR2: LNHDA, SQIVND (reference sequence). V lost 7 bases and J lost 1, with 13 bases in between. CDR3 size: 14 residues. CDR3 protein: CASKTGTANTEAFF. The CDR3 region has the DNA TGTGCCAGTAAGACCGGGACGGCGAACACTGAAGCTTTCTTT. The variable domain in full, completed from reference TRBV19 and TRBJ1-1, reads DGGITQSPKYLFRKEGQNVTLSCEQNLNHDAMYWYRQDPGQGLRLIYYSQIVNDFQKGDIAEGYSVSREKKESFPLTVTSAQKNPTAFYLCASKTGTANTEAFFGQGTRLTVV.

The sample holds a few counts of this clone. The rearrangement links TRBV5-1 to TRBJ2-1; D unresolved. This CDR3 contains 16 residues. V was pared by 2 bases and J by 0 bases, with 12 bases between. Germline V gene lookup returns CDR1 SGHRS and CDR2 YFSETQ. CDR3 residues: CASSLDTDSSYNEQFF. The CDR3 DNA follows: TGCGCCAGCAGCTTAGACACGGATAGCTCCTACAATGAGCAGTTCTTC.

The rearrangement joins TRBV9 to TRBJ1-4; TRBD1 might be the D (5 bases). The CDR3 spans 14 residues. In germline, CDR1 is SGDLS, CDR2 YYNGEE. The V end lost 2 bases, the J end lost 7 bases, and 12 bases lay between the germline ends. For the CDR3, the DNA is TGTGCCAGCAGCGTCACAGCTGGGGCTGAAAAACTGTTTTTT. Protein product: CASSVTAGAEKLFF.

V and J are TRBV5-1 and TRBJ1-4; 8 nucleotides agree with TRBD1. The trim removed 2 bases at V and 1 base at J, leaving 4 bases unmatched. The CDR3 totals 16 residues. CDR1 is SGHRS, CDR2 YFSETQ, per germline. The CDR3 bases are TGCGCCAGCAGCTTCGGACAGGGTGGAACTAATGAAAAACTGTTTTTT. Its translation is CASSFGQGGTNEKLFF.

The chain carries TRBV19 and TRBJ2-7; 7 bases match TRBD1. This CDR3 is 14 amino acids long. The V gene end was trimmed by 5 bases and the J gene end by 3 bases; junction bases not matched to a gene: 7. Germline V gene lookup returns CDR1 LNHDA and CDR2 SQIVND (reference sequence). The CDR3, as DNA: TGTGCCAGTAGTCACACAGGGGTGGGCTACGAGCAGTACTTC. This encodes CASSHTGVGYEQYF.

This chain links TRBV6-5 with TRBJ1-2; unclear D gene. The CDR3 spans 14 residues. Per germline, CDR1 MNHEY and CDR2 SVGAGI. The V gene lost 0 bases and the J gene lost 4 bases, with 9 bases spanning the gap. CDR3 DNA sequence: TGTGCCAGCAGTTACTCCCTCCGCAGCTATGGCTACACCTTC. Translating gives CASSYSLRSYGYTF.

V and J are TRBV10-1 and TRBJ2-3, with 11 positions matching TRBD2. The germline CDR1 and CDR2 sequences are WNHNN and SYGVQD (reference sequence). Germline trimming cut 8 bases from V and 5 bases from J; bases unmatched to any gene: 9. The CDR3 spans 15 residues. The CDR3 loop reads CASSIAGGDLDTQYF. The CDR3, as DNA: TGCGCCAGCTCCATAGCGGGAGGGGATCTAGATACGCAGTATTTT.

The chain is built from TRBV6-6 and TRBJ2-1; D uncertain. The V gene's germline CDR1 is MNHNY and CDR2 SVGAGI (reference sequence). The CDR3 is 12 residues long. V was trimmed by 4 bases and J by 9 bases, leaving 10 bases between them. CDR3 in amino acids: CASSSPTSEQFF. CDR3 DNA sequence: TGTGCCAGCAGTTCACCGACATCTGAGCAGTTCTTC.

Comment on this clone: One junction end does not reproduce the germline sequence, and a read error may be involved. The CDR3 is CASSTVRGSHEQYF. CDR3 in DNA: TGTGCCAGTAGTACCGTCCGGGGCTCCCACGAGCAGTACTTC. The chain couples TRBV19 to TRBJ2-7, with D perhaps given as TRBD1 or TRBD2 (5 bases each). This CDR3 is 14 amino acids long. The germline gives CDR1 LNHDA, CDR2 SQIVND (reference sequence).

This clone was seen once. The chain employs TRBV5-6 and TRBJ1-2; no definite D call. Trimming shortened V by 5 bases and J by 4 bases, and 9 bases separated the two germline ends. Per the germline V gene, CDR1 is SGHDT and CDR2 is YYEEEE. This CDR3 is 12 amino acids long. The CDR3 DNA sequence: TGTGCCAGCAGGGCAGTATCCTATGGCTACACCTTC. Its translation: CASRAVSYGYTF.

CDR3 sequence (DNA): TGCGCCAGCAGCCAAGTGACCCATGGGAATGAGCAGTTCTTC. It yields the protein CASSQVTHGNEQFF. This chain uses TRBV4-3 with TRBJ2-1; D uncertain. Trimming shortened V by 1 base and J by 7 bases, and 11 bases separated the two germline ends. This CDR3 is built from 14 residues. Germline-derived CDR1 and CDR2 are LGHNA and YSLEER.

The chain carries TRBV18 and TRBJ2-1; no reliable D call. Trimming cost V 1 base and J 8 bases, with 3 bases left between them. Germline V gives CDR1 KGHSH, CDR2 LQKENI. The CDR3 loop spans 11 amino acids. CDR3 amino acids: CASSPLDEQFF. CDR3 nucleotide sequence: TGTGCCAGCTCACCACTAGATGAGCAGTTCTTC.

The chain joins TRBV5-6 to TRBJ1-6, with TRBD1 as a possible D gene (5 bases). The CDR3 is made up of 15 amino acids. Germline values: CDR1 SGHDT, CDR2 YYEEEE. The V and J ends lost 4 bases and 3 bases respectively, with 11 bases between them. The CDR3 DNA sequence: TGTGCCAGCAGCCTAGACAGTGACTATAATTCACCCCTCCACTTT. This codes for CASSLDSDYNSPLHF.

This clone came up once. CDR3 nucleotides: TGTGCCAGCTCACCAACTACCTACGAGCAGTACTTC. This translates into CASSPTTYEQYF. The chain carries TRBV18 and TRBJ2-7; D uncertain. The CDR3 sequence is 12 residues long. V was pared by 2 bases and J by 2 bases, with 4 bases between. The V gene's germline CDR1 is KGHSH and CDR2 LQKENI.

V gene TRBV7-9 combines with J gene TRBJ2-5; no reliable D call. V was cut by 1 base and J by 5 bases, with 17 bases left in between. Germline V lookup: CDR1 SEHNR, CDR2 FQNEAQ (reference sequence). CDR3 size: 16 residues. CDR3 residues: CASSLVGDGFWETQYF. The CDR3 nucleotides read TGTGCCAGCAGCTTAGTCGGTGACGGGTTCTGGGAGACCCAGTACTTC.

The CDR3 nucleotides are TGTGCCAGCAGCCGGACTAGCGGGGGATACAATGAGCAGTTCTTC. Translating it yields CASSRTSGGYNEQFF. The chain employs TRBV5-6 and TRBJ2-1; 13 nucleotides line up with TRBD2. Trimming took 4 bases from V and 4 from J; bases not matched to a gene: 2. Per germline, CDR1 SGHDT and CDR2 YYEEEE. The CDR3 is 15 residues long.

This sequence joins TRBV19 and TRBJ2-1; 9 nucleotides line up with TRBD2. J was trimmed by 0 bases and V by 2 bases; bases with no gene match: 5. This CDR3 has 17 amino acids. CDR1 LNHDA and CDR2 SQIVND come from the germline V gene (reference sequence). The CDR3 protein is CASSILAGMNSYNEQFF. As DNA, the CDR3 is TGTGCCAGTAGTATACTAGCGGGAATGAACTCCTACAATGAGCAGTTCTTC.

This clone was seen only once. The chain employs TRBV5-5 and TRBJ2-7, with TRBD2 as a possible D gene (6 bases). The CDR3 covers 10 residues. V dropped 7 bases and J dropped 6 bases, with 8 bases sitting between them. Germline V gives CDR1 SGHKS, CDR2 YYEKEE (reference sequence). This CDR3 is CASRGSEQYF. The CDR3 DNA follows: TGTGCCAGCCGGGGGTCCGAGCAGTACTTC. The complete variable domain, with remaining parts taken from reference TRBV5-5 and TRBJ2-7, reads DAGVTQSPTHLIKTRGQQVTLRCSPISGHKSVSWYQQVLGQGPQFIFQYYEKEERGRGNFPDRFSARQFPNYSSELNVNALLLGDSALYLCASRGSEQYFGPGTRLTVT.

The chain links TRBV4-1 to TRBJ2-7; 7 nucleotides match TRBD2. The V segment lost 4 bases and the J segment 2 bases; nucleotides outside the gene matches: 11. The CDR3 is 16 residues long. CDR1 MGHRA and CDR2 YSYEKL come from the germline V gene. CDR3 in amino acids: CASSRISGLEAYEQYF. Here the CDR3 DNA reads TGCGCCAGCAGCCGGATTAGCGGGTTAGAAGCCTACGAGCAGTACTTC.

The chain links TRBV4-1 to TRBJ2-4; 7 bases map to TRBD2. Looked up from germline, CDR1 is MGHRA and CDR2 is YSYEKL. With 0 bases clipped from V and 3 bases from J, the junction kept 8 bases outside the gene matches. The CDR3 extends over 17 amino acids. The CDR3 DNA sequence: TGCGCCAGCAGCCAAGAGGGAAGGGCTAGCGGCAAAAACATTCAGTACTTC. It is translated as CASSQEGRASGKNIQYF.

V is TRBV5-4 and J is TRBJ2-5, with D maybe TRBD2 (6 bases). The CDR3 is 14 amino acids. The V and J ends lost 4 bases and 3 bases respectively, with 13 bases between them. In germline, CDR1 is SGHNT, CDR2 YYREEE (reference sequence). The chain's CDR3 is CASSQVGGEETQYF. In DNA form, the CDR3 reads TGTGCCAGCAGCCAAGTTGGCGGGGAAGAGACCCAGTACTTC.

This clone showed up just once. The rearrangement joins TRBV7-2 to TRBJ2-2, with a weak D call TRBD1 (6 bases). The CDR3 loop spans 15 amino acids. The germline V gene has CDR1 SGHTA and CDR2 FQGNSA. V dropped 2 bases and J dropped 3 bases, with 10 bases sitting between them. CDR3 sequence (DNA): TGTGCCAGCAGCTTAAGCAGGGGAGACACCGGGGAGCTGTTTTTT. It codes for CASSLSRGDTGELFF.

The chain has TRBV7-2 and TRBJ2-7; TRBD1 might be the D (5 bases). CDR1 is SGHTA and CDR2 is FQGNSA in the germline V gene. Trimming took 0 bases from V and 6 from J, leaving 15 bases between them. This CDR3 region has 15 residues. The CDR3 loop reads CASSLAGQGASEQYF. For the CDR3, the DNA is TGTGCCAGCAGCTTAGCTGGGCAGGGCGCCTCCGAGCAGTACTTC.